This T cell receptor (beta chain) was observed in a study of T cell repertoires in cytomegalovirus infection. One entry per CDR3 protein results from TCRdb running MiXCR on the reads. This sample has about 180,000 distinct CDR3 sequences; about 15% occur once, and the top ten carry 27%. What was sequenced was PBMCs. The sequence derives from a human donor in good health (CMV status not recorded). Some clones in this sample may be carry-over from other donors' samples.

The CDR3 bases are TGTGCCAGCAGCGGAGAGGGGGGCAGGGGGAATGAGCAGTTCTTC. This gives the protein CASSGEGGRGNEQFF. V usage is TRBV9 and J usage is TRBJ2-1; D may be TRBD1 (7 bases). V lost 3 bases, J lost 7 bases, and 17 bases lay in between. The CDR3 length is 15 residues. Germline values: CDR1 SGDLS, CDR2 YYNGEE.